This T cell receptor beta chain was sequenced for a study of glioma-infiltrating T cells. Trimming pared 10 bases from V and 3 bases from J, leaving 15 bases between. The CDR3 length is 14 residues. Germline CDR1 is LNHDA and CDR2 is SQIVND (reference sequence). The study, taken as a whole, reports: Above-expected tissue-blood divergence occurred in all gliomas, most in low-grade ones. Very few CDR3 sequences were shared between tissue and blood.

TCR alpha and beta CDR3 regions were amplified from RNA using iRepertoire nested multiplex PCR. Input was roughly 85-450 ng of tissue mRNA or PBMC total RNA. TCRdb ran MiXCR on the multiplex PCR reads and lists one entry per CDR3 protein. Of approximately 17,000 distinct CDR3 sequences in the sample, more than 45% were seen once. Concerning this clonotype: What it binds is unknown.

The receptor's source is a human donor with low-grade glioma or glioblastoma, undergoing nonglioma brain surgery, or in good health (not recorded which). This chain links TRBV19 with TRBJ2-2, with D tentatively TRBD2 (6 bases). Sequenced material: glioma tissue, nonneoplastic brain tissue, or PBMCs (not recorded which). Written as DNA, the CDR3 is TGTGCCATTACGAGGAGGGGAGACACCGGGGAGCTGTTTTTT. Translation gives CAITRRGDTGELFF.